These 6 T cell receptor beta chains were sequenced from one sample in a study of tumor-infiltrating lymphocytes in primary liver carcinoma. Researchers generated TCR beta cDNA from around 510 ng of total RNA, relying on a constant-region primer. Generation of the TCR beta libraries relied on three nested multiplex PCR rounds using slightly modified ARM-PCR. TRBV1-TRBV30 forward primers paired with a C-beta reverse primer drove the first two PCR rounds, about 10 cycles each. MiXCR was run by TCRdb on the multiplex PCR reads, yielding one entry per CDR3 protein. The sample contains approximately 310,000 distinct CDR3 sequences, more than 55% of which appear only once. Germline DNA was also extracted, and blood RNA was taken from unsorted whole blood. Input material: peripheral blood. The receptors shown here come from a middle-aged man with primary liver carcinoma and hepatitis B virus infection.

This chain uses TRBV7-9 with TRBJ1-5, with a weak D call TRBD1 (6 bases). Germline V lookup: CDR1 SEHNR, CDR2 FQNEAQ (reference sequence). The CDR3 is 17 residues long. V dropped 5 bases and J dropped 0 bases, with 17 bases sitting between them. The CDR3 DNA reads TGTGCCAGCAGCCCCCAAGGGGGGGGGGTTAGCAATCAGCCCCAGCATTTT. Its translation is CASSPQGGGVSNQPQHF.

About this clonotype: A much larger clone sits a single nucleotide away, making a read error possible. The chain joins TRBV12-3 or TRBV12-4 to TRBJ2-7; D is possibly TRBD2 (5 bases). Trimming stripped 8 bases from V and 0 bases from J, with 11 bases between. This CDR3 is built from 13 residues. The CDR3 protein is CASARRNSYEQYF. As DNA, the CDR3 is TGTGCCAGCGCCAGGAGGAACTCCTACGAGCAGTACTTC.

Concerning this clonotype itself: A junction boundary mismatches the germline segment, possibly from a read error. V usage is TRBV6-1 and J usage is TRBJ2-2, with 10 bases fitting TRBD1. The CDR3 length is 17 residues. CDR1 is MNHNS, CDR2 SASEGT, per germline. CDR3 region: CAGRLTGGAPNTRELFF. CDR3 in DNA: TGTGCCGGCAGATTGACAGGGGGCGCGCCGAACACCCGGGAGCTGTTTTTT.

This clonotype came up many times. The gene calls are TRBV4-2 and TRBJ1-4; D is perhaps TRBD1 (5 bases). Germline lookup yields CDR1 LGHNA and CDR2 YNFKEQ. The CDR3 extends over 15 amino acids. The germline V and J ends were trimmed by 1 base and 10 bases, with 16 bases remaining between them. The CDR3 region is CASSQGSVGERKLFF. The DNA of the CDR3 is TGTGCCAGCAGCCAAGGGTCCGTGGGGGAAAGAAAACTGTTTTTT.

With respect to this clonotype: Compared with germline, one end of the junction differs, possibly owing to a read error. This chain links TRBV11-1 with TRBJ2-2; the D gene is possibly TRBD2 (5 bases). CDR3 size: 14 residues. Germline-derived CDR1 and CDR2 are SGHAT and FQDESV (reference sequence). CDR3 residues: CASSLWGDTWELFF. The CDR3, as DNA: TGTGCCAGCAGCTTATGGGGTGACACCTGGGAGCTGTTTTTC.

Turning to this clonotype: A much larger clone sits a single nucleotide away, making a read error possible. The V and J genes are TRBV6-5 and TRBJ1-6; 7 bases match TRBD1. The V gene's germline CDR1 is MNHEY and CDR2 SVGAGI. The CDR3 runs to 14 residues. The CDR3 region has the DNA TGTGCCGGCAGTGCTGACAGGGCACCCTCACCCCTCCACTTT. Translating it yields CAGSADRAPSPLHF.